The clone carrying this T cell receptor beta chain was recorded at least ten times. Its antigen is as yet unknown. Researchers took RNA transcripts and amplified TCR beta CDR3 regions from them. RT-PCR was first run with HTBI primers, then multiplex PCR in a second round. TCRdb passed the multiplex PCR reads through MiXCR, listing each CDR3 protein once. Of over a million distinct CDR3 sequences listed, approximately 35% are singletons. Clinical symptoms, serum thyroxine, TRAb, thyroid ultrasound and orbital computed tomography were relied on for diagnosis. The sample comes from a study of Graves' ophthalmopathy and Graves' hyperthyroidism. General study points: Distinction of ophthalmopathy from stable hyperthyroidism by a 13-signature model reached 87.88% sensitivity and 70% to 83% specificity. Most thyroid clonotypes expanded beyond 0.001 frequency were also found in blood. In predicting ophthalmopathy progression, the model reached 70.59% sensitivity and 72% to 85% specificity.

V shed 5 bases and J shed 0 bases, with 20 bases lying between them. Germline CDR1 SGHAT, CDR2 FQNNGV. The CDR3 is 17 residues long. The clonotype comes from an adult man with Graves' hyperthyroidism. The sample consisted of peripheral blood or thyroid tissue (not recorded which). The chain links TRBV11-2 to TRBJ2-7, with D perhaps assigned TRBD1 or TRBD2 (5 bases each). In DNA, the CDR3 is TGTGCCAGCAGCCTTCGATCCTGGGACGGAGTCTCCTACGAGCAGTACTTC. It is translated as CASSLRSWDGVSYEQYF.